One and the same sample provided the 5 T cell receptor beta chains below, sequenced in a study of graft-versus-host responses after intestinal transplantation. This table comes from immunoSEQ multiplex PCR, and its TCRdb copy is limited to in-frame clones, with some not included. The data contain about 38,000 clones, 83% of them singletons. The material was PBMCs, obtained approximately 1,000 days after transplant. The receptors were sampled from a human patient who received an intestinal transplant, so some T cells may come from the graft donor.

This chain connects TRBV4-2 to TRBJ2-3; D uncertain. This CDR3 comprises 15 residues. The V end was cut by 0 bases, the J end by 2 bases, with 9 bases between. Germline CDR1 LGHNA, CDR2 YNFKEQ. For the CDR3, the DNA is TGTGCCAGCAGCCAAGAGTGGTCCTTCACAGATACGCAGTATTTT. Encoded protein: CASSQEWSFTDTQYF.

This chain links TRBV18 with TRBJ2-6; tentatively, D is TRBD2 (5 bases). The V gene lost 2 bases and the J gene lost 2 bases, with 10 bases spanning the gap. CDR3 length: 16 amino acids. The germline gives CDR1 KGHSH, CDR2 LQKENI. This CDR3 is CASSPYSGTGANVLTF. The CDR3 region has the DNA TGTGCCAGCTCACCATACTCGGGAACTGGGGCCAACGTCCTGACTTTC. Drawing the rest from reference TRBV18 and TRBJ2-6, the complete variable domain is NAGVMQNPRHLVRRRGQEARLRCSPMKGHSHVYWYRQLPEEGLKFMVYLQKENIIDESGMPKERFSAEFPKEGPSILRIQQVVRGDSAAYFCASSPYSGTGANVLTFGAGSRLTVL.

V gene TRBV6-1 combines with J gene TRBJ2-7; the D gene is possibly TRBD1 (5 bases). V was clipped by 0 bases and J by 2 bases, with 8 bases between them. Germline CDR1 MNHNS, CDR2 SASEGT. The CDR3 has 14 residues. The CDR3 sequence is CASSEAGRAYEQYF. CDR3 nucleotide sequence: TGTGCCAGCAGTGAAGCAGGCAGGGCCTACGAGCAGTACTTC.

The chain uses TRBV6-1 and TRBJ2-5; TRBD2 might be the D (6 bases). Judging by the DNA end, TRBJ2-7 fits better; the J call may be wrong. The CDR3 loop spans 15 amino acids. Germline V gene lookup returns CDR1 MNHNS and CDR2 SASEGT. DNA of the CDR3: TGTGCCAGCAGCGAGGAGGACGGGAGCTCCTACGAGCAGTACTTC. Translating gives CASSEEDGSSYEQYF.

The J gene is TRBJ2-1, the V gene TRBV5-4, with a possible D match to TRBD1 (7 bases). V shed 7 bases and J shed 0 bases, with 17 bases lying between them. The germline CDR1 and CDR2 sequences are SGHNT and YYREEE (reference sequence). The CDR3 runs 16 residues. The CDR3 DNA sequence: TGTGCCAGCTCCCGATCAGGGGGGTTCTCCTACAATGAGCAGTTCTTC. This translates into CASSRSGGFSYNEQFF. Filled out from reference TRBV5-4 and TRBJ2-1, the complete variable domain reads ETGVTQSPTHLIKTRGQQVTLRCSSQSGHNTVSWYQQALGQGPQFIFQYYREEENGRGNFPPRFSGLQFPNYSSELNVNALELDDSALYLCASSRSGGFSYNEQFFGPGTRLTVL.